A selection of T cell receptor beta chains follows, all from one sample in a study of CD8+CD57+ T cells in acquired aplastic anemia. TCRdb redid the calling of the reads with MiXCR, one entry per CDR3 protein. The table has over 200,000 distinct CDR3 sequences, around 60% seen once. The sample consisted of sorted CD4+, CD8+, or CD8+CD57+ T cells (not recorded which) from PBMCs. The receptors derive from a human donor in good health. Both conserved end residues are part of each CDR3. The D gene is left open where the match is weak. Clone size, where shown, is once, few, many, or a class for clones that have expanded.

abundance | j_gene | v_gene | d_gene | CDR3aa | CDR3nt
NA | TRBJ1-4 | TRBV12-3/TRBV12-4 | NA | CASRNDRHNEKLFF | TGTGCCAGCAGAAACGACAGGCACAATGAAAAACTGTTTTTT
many | TRBJ1-1 | TRBV4-3 | NA | CASSQDSSGTEAFF | TGCGCCAGCAGCCAAGATAGCAGTGGCACTGAAGCTTTCTTT
many | TRBJ1-1 | TRBV6-1 | NA | CASSEVGGNTEAFF | TGTGCCAGCAGTGAAGTGGGGGGGAACACTGAAGCTTTCTTT
NA | TRBJ2-1 | TRBV29-1 | NA | CSVEARVGYNEQFF | TGCAGCGTTGAAGCGAGGGTTGGGTACAATGAGCAGTTCTTC
NA | TRBJ2-7 | TRBV29-1 | NA | CSASRGVGYEQYF | TGCAGCGCTTCACGGGGAGTTGGGTACGAGCAGTACTTC
NA | TRBJ2-1 | TRBV14 | NA | CASSQGAGWGEQFF | TGTGCCAGCAGCCAAGGTGCGGGGTGGGGTGAGCAGTTCTTC
NA | TRBJ2-2 | TRBV7-8 | NA | CASSLVLLDTNTGELFF | TGTGCCAGCAGCTTAGTTTTACTGGACACGAACACCGGGGAGCTGTTTTTT
NA | TRBJ2-2 | TRBV2 | TRBD2 | CASKRGGGNTGELFF | TGTGCCAGTAAACGGGGGGGCGGGAACACCGGGGAGCTGTTTTTT
NA | TRBJ1-1 | TRBV19 | NA | CASSIRVRNTEAFF | TGTGCCAGTAGTATAAGGGTACGGAACACTGAAGCTTTCTTT
once | TRBJ2-2 | TRBV7-6 | NA | CASREATAITGEPFF | TGTGCCAGCAGGGAGGCGACAGCTATCACCGGGGAGCCGTTTTTT
many | TRBJ2-3 | TRBV4-1 | NA | CASSQGLGDSGDTQYF | TGCGCCAGCAGCCAAGGTCTTGGAGACTCGGGAGATACGCAGTATTTT
many | TRBJ1-1 | TRBV7-2 | NA | CASSAGGRSGEAFF | TGTGCCAGCAGCGCTGGGGGACGGTCGGGGGAAGCTTTCTTT
NA | TRBJ1-5 | TRBV10-3 | NA | CAISGGGGNQPQHF | TGTGCCATCAGCGGGGGAGGGGGCAATCAGCCCCAGCATTTT
NA | TRBJ1-1 | TRBV20-1 | NA | CSARAQANTEAFF | TGCAGTGCCCGAGCCCAGGCGAACACTGAAGCTTTCTTT
NA | TRBJ2-1 | TRBV4-1 | NA | CASSQEPASNEQFF | TGCGCCAGCAGCCAAGAGCCGGCTTCCAATGAGCAGTTCTTC
NA | TRBJ1-5 | TRBV7-3 | NA | CASSLYADSNQPQHF | TGTGCCAGCAGCTTATACGCAGATAGCAATCAGCCCCAGCATTTT
many | TRBJ1-2 | TRBV7-6 | NA | CASSLAMGREGYTF | TGTGCCAGCAGCTTAGCAATGGGCAGGGAGGGCTACACCTTC
many | TRBJ1-3 | TRBV28 | NA | CASSLSPFSGNTIYF | TGTGCCAGCAGTTTATCCCCATTCTCTGGAAACACCATATATTTT
once | TRBJ2-1 | TRBV29-1 | NA | CSVEDGGNNEQFF | TGCAGCGTTGAAGATGGAGGGAACAATGAGCAGTTCTTC
NA | TRBJ2-6 | TRBV19 | TRBD1 | CASSTQGATGANVLTF | TGTGCCAGTAGTACCCAGGGGGCAACCGGGGCCAACGTCCTGACTTTC
few | TRBJ1-1 | TRBV20-1 | NA | CSANVVGLEAFF | TGCAGTGCTAATGTGGTGGGGTTAGAAGCTTTCTTT
few | TRBJ2-7 | TRBV5-1 | NA | CASSPPGAGTGAAEQYF | TGCGCCAGCAGCCCTCCGGGGGCCGGGACGGGCGCTGCCGAGCAGTACTTC
NA | TRBJ2-6 | TRBV6-6 | TRBD2 | CASSTGGNVLTF | TGTGCCAGCAGTACGGGGGGCAACGTCCTGACTTTC
few | TRBJ1-5 | TRBV7-9 | NA | CASSPYSGSIYEHF | TGTGCCAGCAGCCCGTATAGCGGGAGCATCTACGAGCATTTT
NA | TRBJ2-1 | TRBV5-1 | NA | CASSYQKTGAGSYEQFF | TGCGCCAGCAGCTATCAGAAGACGGGGGCCGGTTCCTACGAGCAGTTCTTC
NA | TRBJ1-5 | TRBV7-2 | NA | CASSLPGGSNQPQHF | TGTGCCAGCAGCCTGCCTGGCGGTAGCAATCAGCCCCAGCATTTT
NA | TRBJ2-5 | TRBV20-1 | TRBD2 | CSSGLEGETQYF | TGCAGCTCTGGACTAGAGGGAGAGACCCAGTACTTC
NA | TRBJ2-3 | TRBV27 | TRBD2 | CASRGTSGSSWSVTQYF | TGTGCCAGCAGGGGGACTAGCGGGAGTTCTTGGTCGGTGACGCAGTATTTT
many | TRBJ2-7 | TRBV27 | TRBD2 | CASGRGVGEYF | TGTGCCAGCGGTCGGGGGGTTGGGGAGTACTTC
NA | TRBJ2-1 | TRBV7-9 | NA | CASTGTMYNEQFF | TGTGCCAGCACCGGGACAATGTACAATGAGCAGTTCTTC
NA | TRBJ2-6 | TRBV5-8 | NA | CASSRYVLTF | TGTGCCAGCAGCCGGTACGTCCTGACTTTC
NA | TRBJ2-2 | TRBV24-1 | NA | CATSGQTGELFF | TGTGCCACCAGTGGGCAGACCGGGGAGCTGTTTTTT
NA | TRBJ1-1 | TRBV7-9 | TRBD1 | CASSLKRAIQETQGGTEAFF | TGTGCCAGCAGCTTAAAGCGTGCTATCCAAGAGACCCAGGGGGGCACTGAAGCTTTCTTT
NA | TRBJ2-7 | TRBV12-3/TRBV12-4 | NA | CASSPGSSSYEQYF | TGTGCCAGCAGTCCAGGGTCCAGCTCCTACGAGCAGTACTTC
NA | TRBJ1-6 | TRBV6-5 | TRBD1 | CASSAWGQGSSPLHF | TGTGCCAGCAGTGCCTGGGGACAGGGATCTTCACCCCTCCACTTT
NA | TRBJ1-4 | TRBV7-9 | NA | CASSLVPGSRTNEKLFF | TGTGCCAGCAGCTTAGTTCCCGGGAGCAGAACTAATGAAAAACTGTTTTTT
many | TRBJ2-3 | TRBV19 | NA | CASSQGFTDTQYF | TGTGCCAGTAGTCAGGGGTTCACAGATACGCAGTATTTT
NA | TRBJ1-2 | TRBV7-2 | TRBD1 | CASSRTGGTGNTF | TGTGCCAGCAGCCGGACAGGGGGTACTGGAAACACCTTC
many | TRBJ1-1 | TRBV2 | NA | CASQWATGTEAFF | TGTGCCAGCCAGTGGGCTACTGGCACTGAAGCTTTCTTT
NA | TRBJ2-7 | TRBV20-1 | TRBD2 | CSAHFISGVDNEQYF | TGCAGTGCTCATTTTATTAGCGGGGTGGACAATGAGCAGTACTTC
NA | TRBJ2-7 | TRBV20-1 | NA | CSPERLGSTYEQYF | TGCAGTCCAGAGCGGCTAGGGTCAACCTACGAGCAGTACTTC
NA | TRBJ1-2 | TRBV20-1 | TRBD1 | CSARTGVGGYTF | TGCAGTGCTAGAACAGGGGTGGGAGGCTACACCTTC
many | TRBJ2-2 | TRBV19 | NA | CASSSWETENTGELFF | TGTGCCAGTAGCAGTTGGGAGACAGAGAACACCGGGGAGCTGTTTTTT
once | TRBJ1-2 | TRBV12-3/TRBV12-4 | NA | CASSSLTGSYGYTF | TGTGCCAGCAGTTCCCTAACAGGGTCCTATGGCTACACCTTC
few | TRBJ2-5 | TRBV7-7 | TRBD1 | CASSTGQGIQETQYF | TGTGCCAGCAGTACCGGACAGGGGATTCAAGAGACCCAGTACTTC
NA | TRBJ2-5 | TRBV7-3 | NA | CASSLDTDFAETQYF | TGTGCCAGCAGCTTGGACACCGACTTTGCAGAGACCCAGTACTTC
few | TRBJ2-7 | TRBV2 | NA | CASSEGHLSSYEQYF | TGTGCCAGCAGTGAAGGACATTTGAGCTCCTACGAGCAGTACTTC
NA | TRBJ2-1 | TRBV2 | TRBD1 | CASRGTGLYNEQFF | TGTGCCAGCAGGGGGACAGGTCTCTACAATGAGCAGTTCTTC
many | TRBJ2-2 | TRBV19 | NA | CASSIYLGAGELFF | TGTGCCAGTAGTATTTATTTGGGGGCCGGGGAGCTGTTTTTT
many | TRBJ2-2 | TRBV12-3/TRBV12-4 | TRBD1 | CASSPHRDRGNTGELFF | TGTGCCAGCAGTCCCCACCGGGACAGGGGAAACACCGGGGAGCTGTTTTTT
many | TRBJ2-7 | TRBV6-2/TRBV6-3 | NA | CASTDREVYEQYF | TGTGCCAGCACCGACAGGGAGGTTTACGAGCAGTACTTC
NA | TRBJ2-1 | TRBV6-5 | TRBD2 | CASSYGGEGPYNEQFF | TGTGCCAGCAGTTACGGAGGGGAGGGGCCCTACAATGAGCAGTTCTTC
NA | TRBJ2-3 | TRBV28 | NA | CASSPGLVRDTQYF | TGTGCCAGCAGTCCAGGGCTCGTCCGAGATACGCAGTATTTT
many | TRBJ2-2 | TRBV7-9 | TRBD1 | CASSPPDRMNTGELFF | TGTGCCAGCAGCCCACCGGACAGGATGAACACCGGGGAGCTGTTTTTT
NA | TRBJ2-3 | TRBV7-3 | NA | CASSLVFGSADTQYF | TGTGCCAGCAGCTTAGTGTTTGGCAGTGCAGATACGCAGTATTTT
many | TRBJ2-2 | TRBV4-2 | NA | CASSQGAEWNTGELFF | TGTGCCAGCAGCCAAGGGGCCGAATGGAACACCGGGGAGCTGTTTTTT
NA | TRBJ2-7 | TRBV5-1 | TRBD2 | CASSLESGQGGDEQYF | TGCGCCAGCAGCTTGGAATCGGGGCAGGGAGGGGACGAGCAGTACTTC
many | TRBJ2-2 | TRBV9 | TRBD2 | CASSDLAGEATGELFF | TGTGCCAGCAGCGACCTAGCGGGAGAGGCCACCGGGGAGCTGTTTTTT
NA | TRBJ2-1 | TRBV5-6 | TRBD1 | CASSLRRTGEYNEQFF | TGTGCCAGCAGTCTCCGGAGGACAGGAGAGTACAATGAGCAGTTCTTC
NA | TRBJ2-7 | TRBV7-8 | TRBD1 | CASSLGTGGASEQYF | TGTGCCAGCAGCCTCGGGACAGGGGGGGCCTCCGAGCAGTACTTC